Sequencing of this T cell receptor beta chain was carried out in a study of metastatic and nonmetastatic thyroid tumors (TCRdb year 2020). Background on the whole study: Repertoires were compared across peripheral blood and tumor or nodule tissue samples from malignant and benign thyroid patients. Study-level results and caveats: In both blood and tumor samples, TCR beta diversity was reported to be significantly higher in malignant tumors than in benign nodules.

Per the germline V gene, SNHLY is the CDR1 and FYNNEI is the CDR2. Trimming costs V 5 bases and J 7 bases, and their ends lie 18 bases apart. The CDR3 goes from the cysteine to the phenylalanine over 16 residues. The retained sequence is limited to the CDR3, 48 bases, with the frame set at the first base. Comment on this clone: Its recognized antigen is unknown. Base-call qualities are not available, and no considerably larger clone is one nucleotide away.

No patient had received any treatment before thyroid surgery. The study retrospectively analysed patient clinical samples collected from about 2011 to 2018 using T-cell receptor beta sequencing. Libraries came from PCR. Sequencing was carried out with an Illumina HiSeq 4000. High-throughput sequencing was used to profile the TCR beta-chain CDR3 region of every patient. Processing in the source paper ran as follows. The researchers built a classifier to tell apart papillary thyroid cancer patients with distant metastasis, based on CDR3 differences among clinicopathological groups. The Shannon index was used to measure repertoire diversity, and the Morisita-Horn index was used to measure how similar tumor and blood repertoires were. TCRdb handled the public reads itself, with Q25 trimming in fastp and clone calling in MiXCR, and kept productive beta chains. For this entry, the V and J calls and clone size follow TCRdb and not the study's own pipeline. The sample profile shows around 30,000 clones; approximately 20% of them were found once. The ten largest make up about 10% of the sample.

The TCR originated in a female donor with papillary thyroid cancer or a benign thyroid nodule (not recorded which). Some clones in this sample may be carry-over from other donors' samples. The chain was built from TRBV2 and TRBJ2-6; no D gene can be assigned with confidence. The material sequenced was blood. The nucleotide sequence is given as TGTGCCAGCAGTCGCCGGGCTGTCTCTGTTGCCAACGTCCTGACTTTC. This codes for CASSRRAVSVANVLTF.